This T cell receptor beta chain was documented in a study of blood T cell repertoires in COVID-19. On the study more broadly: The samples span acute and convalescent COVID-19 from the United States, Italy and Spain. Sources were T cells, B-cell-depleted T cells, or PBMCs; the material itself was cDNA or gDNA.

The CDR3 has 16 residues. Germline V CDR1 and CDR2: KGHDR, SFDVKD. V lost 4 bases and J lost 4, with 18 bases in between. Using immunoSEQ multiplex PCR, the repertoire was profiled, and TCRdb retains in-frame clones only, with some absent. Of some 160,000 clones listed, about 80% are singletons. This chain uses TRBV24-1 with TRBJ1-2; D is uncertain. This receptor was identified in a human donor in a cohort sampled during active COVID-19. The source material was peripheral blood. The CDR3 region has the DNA TGTGCCACCAGTGAGCCCGACGGGGATGGCATCTATGGCTACACCTTC. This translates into CATSEPDGDGIYGYTF.